Sequencing of this TCR beta chain was carried out in a study of identical twins. Regarding the study as a whole: Twins showed weaker excess sharing in their beta out-of-frame sequences.

Template switching created a universal primer site, and the cDNA included unique molecular identifiers. One entry per CDR3 protein, called by TCRdb with MiXCR from the 5' RACE reads. The table includes 120,000 to 150,000 distinct CDR3 sequences, 3.5% detected once. This clonotype was observed once. Antigen specificity is unknown. This CDR3 spans 16 amino acids. Trimming took off 0 bases at V and 2 bases at J, with 9 bases between the two ends. CDR1 SGHRS and CDR2 YFSETQ come from the germline V gene. This clonotype was sampled from a man between 18 and 35 years old in good health. V is TRBV5-1 and J is TRBJ2-6; TRBD1 might be the D (5 bases). The material sequenced was memory T cells sorted from blood. Here the CDR3 DNA reads TGCGCCAGCAGCTTGGAAAAGGGGACTGGGGCCAACGTCCTGACTTTC. Its protein product is CASSLEKGTGANVLTF.